These 4 T cell receptor beta chains were sequenced from one sample in a study of T cell responses to AZD1222 COVID-19 vaccine. Here immunoSEQ multiplex PCR was the method, and the copy in TCRdb shows in-frame clones only, minus some. Here the sample spans roughly 100,000 clones, roughly 90% being singletons. Sequences were derived from peripheral blood, sampled on day 0 of AZD1222 vaccination. These receptor sequences come from an adult in good health.

This rearrangement joins TRBV12-3 or TRBV12-4 to TRBJ2-1; D could derive from TRBD1 or TRBD2 (5 bases each). The CDR3 runs 13 residues. Trimming took 5 bases from V and 4 from J, leaving 9 bases between them. CDR3 sequence: CASSMRGYNEQFF. For the CDR3, the DNA is TGTGCCAGCAGTATGAGGGGTTACAATGAGCAGTTCTTC.

The genes are TRBV28 and TRBJ1-5, with 9 bases matching TRBD1. V was clipped by 6 bases and J by 3 bases; unmatched bases: 9. The CDR3 has 16 residues. Germline values: CDR1 MDHEN, CDR2 SYDVKM. The CDR3 here is CASRQTGTGHNQPQHF. CDR3 DNA sequence: TGTGCCAGCAGACAAACCGGGACAGGGCACAATCAGCCCCAGCATTTT.

This chain links TRBV19 with TRBJ1-1, with D maybe TRBD1 (6 bases). The germline CDR1 and CDR2 sequences are LNHDA and SQIVND (reference sequence). V lost 3 bases and J 3 bases, leaving 17 bases between the germline ends. This CDR3 is 16 amino acids long. The CDR3 DNA sequence: TGTGCCAGTAGTATCGGCCAGGGGATCCGGGACACTGAAGCTTTCTTT. This encodes CASSIGQGIRDTEAFF.

The genes are TRBV27 and TRBJ2-3; no clear D gene. Germline loops: CDR1 MNHEY, CDR2 SMNVEV (reference sequence). Between the trimmed V and J ends, which lost 5 bases and 3 bases, there was a span of 15 bases. The CDR3 consists of 15 residues. The CDR3 DNA reads as TGTGCCAGCAGTCCGAGGCTAAGGAAAACAGATACGCAGTATTTT. Amino acids: CASSPRLRKTDTQYF.